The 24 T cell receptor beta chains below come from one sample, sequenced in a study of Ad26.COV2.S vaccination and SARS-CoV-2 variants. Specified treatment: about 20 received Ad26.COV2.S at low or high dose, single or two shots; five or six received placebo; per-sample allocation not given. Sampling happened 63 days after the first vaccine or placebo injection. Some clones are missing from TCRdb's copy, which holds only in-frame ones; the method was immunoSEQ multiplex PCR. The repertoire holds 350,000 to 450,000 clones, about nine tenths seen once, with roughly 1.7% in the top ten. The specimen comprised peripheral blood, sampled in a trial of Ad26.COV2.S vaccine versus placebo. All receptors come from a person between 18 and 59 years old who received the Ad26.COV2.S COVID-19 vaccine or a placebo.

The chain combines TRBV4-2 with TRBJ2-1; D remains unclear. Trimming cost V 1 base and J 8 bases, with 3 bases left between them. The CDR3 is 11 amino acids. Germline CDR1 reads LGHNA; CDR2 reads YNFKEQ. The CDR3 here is CASSQADEQFF. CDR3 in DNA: TGTGCCAGCAGCCAAGCGGATGAGCAGTTCTTC.

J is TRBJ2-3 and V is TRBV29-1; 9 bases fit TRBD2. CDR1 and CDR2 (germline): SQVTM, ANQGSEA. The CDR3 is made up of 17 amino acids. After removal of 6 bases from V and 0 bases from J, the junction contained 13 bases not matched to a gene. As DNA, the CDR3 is TGCAGCGTCGACGGACTAGCGTCACCTCTTAGCACAGATACGCAGTATTTT. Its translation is CSVDGLASPLSTDTQYF.

The CDR3 bases are TGTGCCACCAGCAGAGCTACAGCGGGCGGGGGGTCCGGGGAGCTGTTTTTT. Translated: CATSRATAGGGSGELFF. This chain uses TRBV15 with TRBJ2-2, with 8 nucleotides matching TRBD2. The CDR3 has 17 amino acids. Germline-derived CDR1 and CDR2 are LNHNV and YYDKDF (reference sequence). The ends lost 1 base at V and 6 bases at J; junction bases unmatched: 10.

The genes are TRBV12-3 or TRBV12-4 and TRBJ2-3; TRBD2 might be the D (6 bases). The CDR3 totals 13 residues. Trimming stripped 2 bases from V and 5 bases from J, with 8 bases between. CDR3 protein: CASSLRERDTQYF. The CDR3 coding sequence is TGTGCCAGCAGTTTACGGGAGAGAGATACGCAGTATTTT.

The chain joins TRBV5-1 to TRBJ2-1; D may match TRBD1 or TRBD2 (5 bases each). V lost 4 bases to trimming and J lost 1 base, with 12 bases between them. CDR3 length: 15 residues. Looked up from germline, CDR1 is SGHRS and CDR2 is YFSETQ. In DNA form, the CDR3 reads TGCGCCAGCAGCCCTGGTGGGGGTTCCTACAATGAGCAGTTCTTC. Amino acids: CASSPGGGSYNEQFF. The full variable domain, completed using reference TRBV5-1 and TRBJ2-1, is KAGVTQTPRYLIKTRGQQVTLSCSPISGHRSVSWYQQTPGQGLQFLFEYFSETQRNKGNFPGRFSGRQFSNSRSEMNVSTLELGDSALYLCASSPGGGSYNEQFFGPGTRLTVL.

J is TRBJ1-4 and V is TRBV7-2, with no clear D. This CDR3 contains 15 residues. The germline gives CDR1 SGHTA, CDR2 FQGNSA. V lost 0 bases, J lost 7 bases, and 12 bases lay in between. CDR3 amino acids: CASSLAGVGPEKLFF. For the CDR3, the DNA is TGTGCCAGCAGCTTAGCTGGCGTCGGCCCTGAAAAACTGTTTTTT.

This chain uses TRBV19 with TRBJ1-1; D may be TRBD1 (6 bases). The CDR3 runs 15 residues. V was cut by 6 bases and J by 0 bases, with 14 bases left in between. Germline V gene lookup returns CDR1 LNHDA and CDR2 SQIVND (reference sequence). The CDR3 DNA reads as TGTGCCAGTAGACCCACAGGGACCATGAACACTGAAGCTTTCTTT. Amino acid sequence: CASRPTGTMNTEAFF.

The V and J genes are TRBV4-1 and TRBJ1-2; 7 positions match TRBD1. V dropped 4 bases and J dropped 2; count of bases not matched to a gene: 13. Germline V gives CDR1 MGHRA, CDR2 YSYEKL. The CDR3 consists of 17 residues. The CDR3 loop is CASSPTGTERINYGYTF. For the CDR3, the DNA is TGCGCCAGCAGCCCAACCGGGACAGAGAGAATAAACTATGGCTACACCTTC.

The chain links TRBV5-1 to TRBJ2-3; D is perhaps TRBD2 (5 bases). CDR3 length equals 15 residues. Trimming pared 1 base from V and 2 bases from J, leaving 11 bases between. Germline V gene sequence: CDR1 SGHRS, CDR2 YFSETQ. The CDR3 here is CASSLMSGTTDTQYF. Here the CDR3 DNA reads TGCGCCAGCAGCTTGATGAGCGGCACCACAGATACGCAGTATTTT. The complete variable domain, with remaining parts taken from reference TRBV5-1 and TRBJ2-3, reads KAGVTQTPRYLIKTRGQQVTLSCSPISGHRSVSWYQQTPGQGLQFLFEYFSETQRNKGNFPGRFSGRQFSNSRSEMNVSTLELGDSALYLCASSLMSGTTDTQYFGPGTRLTVL.

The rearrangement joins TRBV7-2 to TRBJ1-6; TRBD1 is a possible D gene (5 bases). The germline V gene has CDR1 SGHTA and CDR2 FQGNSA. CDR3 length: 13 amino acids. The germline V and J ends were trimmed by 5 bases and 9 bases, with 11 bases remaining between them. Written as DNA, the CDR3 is TGTGCCAGCAGCCCAGGGTTGGGTTCACCCCTCCACTTT. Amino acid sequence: CASSPGLGSPLHF.

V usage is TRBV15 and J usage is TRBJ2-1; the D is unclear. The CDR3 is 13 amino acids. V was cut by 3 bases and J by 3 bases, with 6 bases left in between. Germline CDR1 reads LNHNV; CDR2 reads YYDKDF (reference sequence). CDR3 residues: CATSRSGYNEQFF. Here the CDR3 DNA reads TGTGCCACCAGCAGGTCAGGCTACAATGAGCAGTTCTTC.

In DNA form, the CDR3 reads TGTGCCAGCAGCCAAGGCCCAGGGTGGGAGACCCAGTACTTC. Amino acids: CASSQGPGWETQYF. The rearrangement uses TRBV3-1 (or the pseudogene TRBV3-2) and TRBJ2-5, with D possibly matching TRBD1 (5 bases). The CDR3 extends over 14 amino acids. Between the trimmed V and J ends, which lost 1 base and 5 bases, there was a span of 11 bases. CDR1 and CDR2 (germline): LGHDT, YNNKEL (reference sequence).

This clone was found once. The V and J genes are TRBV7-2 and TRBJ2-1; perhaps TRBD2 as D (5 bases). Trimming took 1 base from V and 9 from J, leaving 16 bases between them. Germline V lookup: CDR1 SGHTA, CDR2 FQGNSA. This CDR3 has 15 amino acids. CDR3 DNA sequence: TGTGCCAGCAGCTTAGGTCCCCCCTTGGCGGGTGAGCAGTTCTTC. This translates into CASSLGPPLAGEQFF. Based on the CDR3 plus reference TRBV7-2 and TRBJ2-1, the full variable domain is GAGVSQSPSNKVTEKGKDVELRCDPISGHTALYWYRQSLGQGLEFLIYFQGNSAPDKSGLPSDRFSAERTGGSVSTLTIQRTQQEDSAVYLCASSLGPPLAGEQFFGPGTRLTVL.

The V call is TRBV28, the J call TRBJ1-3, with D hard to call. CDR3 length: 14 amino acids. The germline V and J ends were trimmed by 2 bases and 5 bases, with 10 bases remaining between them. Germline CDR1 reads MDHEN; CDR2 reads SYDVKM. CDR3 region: CASSLDGGRNTIYF. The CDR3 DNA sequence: TGTGCCAGCAGTTTAGACGGTGGGAGAAACACCATATATTTT.

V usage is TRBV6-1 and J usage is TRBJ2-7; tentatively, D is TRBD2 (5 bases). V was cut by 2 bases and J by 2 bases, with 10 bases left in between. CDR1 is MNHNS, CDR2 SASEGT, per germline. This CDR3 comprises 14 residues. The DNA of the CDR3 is TGTGCCAGCAGTGAACAGCTGGAGGCCTACGAGCAGTACTTC. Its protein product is CASSEQLEAYEQYF.

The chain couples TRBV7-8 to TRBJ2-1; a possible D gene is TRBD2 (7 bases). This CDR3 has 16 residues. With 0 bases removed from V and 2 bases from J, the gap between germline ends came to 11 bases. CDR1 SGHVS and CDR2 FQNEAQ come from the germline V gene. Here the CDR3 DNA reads TGTGCCAGCAGCTTAGCGTGGGGGGGCGCCTACAATGAGCAGTTCTTC. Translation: CASSLAWGGAYNEQFF. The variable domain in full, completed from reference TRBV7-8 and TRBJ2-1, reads GAGVSQSPRYKVAKRGQDVALRCDPISGHVSLFWYQQALGQGPEFLTYFQNEAQLDKSGLPSDRFFAERPEGSVSTLKIQRTQQEDSAVYLCASSLAWGGAYNEQFFGPGTRLTVL.

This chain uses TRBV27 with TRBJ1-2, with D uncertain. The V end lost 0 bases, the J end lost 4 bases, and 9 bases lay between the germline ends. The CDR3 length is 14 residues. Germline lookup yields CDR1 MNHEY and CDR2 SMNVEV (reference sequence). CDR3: CASSLSARFYGYTF. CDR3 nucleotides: TGTGCCAGCAGTTTATCGGCACGGTTCTATGGCTACACCTTC.

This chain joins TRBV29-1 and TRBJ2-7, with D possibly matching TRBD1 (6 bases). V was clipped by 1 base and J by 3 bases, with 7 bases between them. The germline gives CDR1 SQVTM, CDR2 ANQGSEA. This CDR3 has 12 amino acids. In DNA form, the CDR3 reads TGCAGCGTTGAAGGCAGGGGCTACGAGCAGTACTTC. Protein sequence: CSVEGRGYEQYF.

The CDR3: CASSLDPDRIYEQYF. The DNA for the CDR3 is TGCGCCAGCAGCTTGGATCCGGACAGAATCTACGAGCAGTACTTC. The genes are TRBV5-1 and TRBJ2-7, with D perhaps TRBD1 (6 bases). Germline values: CDR1 SGHRS, CDR2 YFSETQ. This CDR3 region has 15 residues. V dropped 0 bases and J dropped 3 bases, with 13 bases sitting between them.

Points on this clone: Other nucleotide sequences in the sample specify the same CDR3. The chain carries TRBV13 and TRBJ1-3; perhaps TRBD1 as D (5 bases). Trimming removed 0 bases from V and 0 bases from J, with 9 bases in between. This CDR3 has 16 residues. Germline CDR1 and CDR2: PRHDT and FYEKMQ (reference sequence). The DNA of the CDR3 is TGTGCCAGCAGCTTAGGGGCAGGGAGCTCTGGAAACACCATATATTTT. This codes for CASSLGAGSSGNTIYF.

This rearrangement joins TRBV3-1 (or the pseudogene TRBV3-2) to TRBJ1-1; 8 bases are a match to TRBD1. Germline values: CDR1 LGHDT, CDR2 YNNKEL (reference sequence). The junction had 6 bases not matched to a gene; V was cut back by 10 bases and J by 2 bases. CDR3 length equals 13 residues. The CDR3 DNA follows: TGTGCCACCCACGACAGGGGCAACACTGAAGCTTTCTTT. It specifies CATHDRGNTEAFF.

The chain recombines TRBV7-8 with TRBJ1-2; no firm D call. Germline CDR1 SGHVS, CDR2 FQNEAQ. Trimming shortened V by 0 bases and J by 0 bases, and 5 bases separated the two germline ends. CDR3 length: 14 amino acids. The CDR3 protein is CASSLAGANYGYTF. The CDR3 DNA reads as TGTGCCAGCAGCTTAGCTGGGGCTAACTATGGCTACACCTTC.

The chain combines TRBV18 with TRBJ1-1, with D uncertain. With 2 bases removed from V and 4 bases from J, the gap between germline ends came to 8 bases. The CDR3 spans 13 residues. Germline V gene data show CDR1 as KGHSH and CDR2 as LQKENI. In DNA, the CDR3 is TGTGCCAGCTCACCAGGGATCGGCACTGAAGCTTTCTTT. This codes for CASSPGIGTEAFF.

In DNA, the CDR3 is TGTGCCAGCAGCCGGGATACGAACACCGGGGAGCTGTTTTTT. This translates into CASSRDTNTGELFF. The chain links TRBV21-1 to TRBJ2-2; the listed D gene, TRBD2, was not tested against the DNA. TRBV21-1 is a pseudogene locus. This CDR3 is built from 14 residues.